Shown below are 5 T cell receptor beta chains from a single sample sequenced in a study of blood T cell repertoires in COVID-19. The table came from immunoSEQ multiplex PCR; TCRdb's copy has only in-frame clones and leaves some out. In the table there are some 67,000 clones, 75% to 80% of which are singletons. The sequenced sample was peripheral blood. These receptors came from a woman aged 55-70 years with acute or convalescent COVID-19.

This clone was observed a handful of times. The chain employs TRBV4-3 and TRBJ2-7; 7 bases align to TRBD1. Germline V gene data show CDR1 as LGHNA and CDR2 as YSLEER. The CDR3 contains 13 residues. Losses at the gene ends were 4 bases for V and 3 bases for J; bases not matched to a gene: 3. The CDR3 spells CASSRDRVYEQYF. Here the CDR3 DNA reads TGCGCCAGCAGCCGCGACAGGGTCTACGAGCAGTACTTC.

The V call is TRBV5-1, the J call TRBJ2-7, with TRBD1 matching 10 bases. Germline CDR1 reads SGHRS; CDR2 reads YFSETQ. Germline trimming cut 7 bases from V and 5 bases from J; bases unmatched to any gene: 12. The CDR3 is made up of 15 amino acids. This CDR3 is CASVFNPGQGNEQYF. CDR3 in DNA: TGCGCCAGCGTTTTTAATCCGGGACAGGGGAACGAGCAGTACTTC.

J is TRBJ2-7 and V is TRBV7-9; 7 nucleotides match TRBD2. From germline, CDR1 is SEHNR and CDR2 FQNEAQ (reference sequence). The CDR3 spans 16 residues. Germline trimming cut 3 bases from V and 1 base from J; bases unmatched to any gene: 9. The CDR3 coding sequence is TGTGCCAGCAGCTTGGGGGGGGGACGAAGTTCCTACGAGCAGTACTTC. It translates to CASSLGGGRSSYEQYF.

The genes are TRBV2 and TRBJ1-6, with D unresolved. Germline V gene sequence: CDR1 SNHLY, CDR2 FYNNEI. Trimming took off 4 bases at V and 10 bases at J, with 8 bases between the two ends. The CDR3 has 12 residues. CDR3 in amino acids: CASSAQRSPLHF. CDR3 DNA sequence: TGTGCCAGCAGTGCGCAGCGGTCACCCCTCCACTTT.

The chain carries TRBV6-5 and TRBJ2-7; TRBD2 agrees at 7 bases. CDR3 length: 15 amino acids. Trimming at V came to 7 bases and at J to 8 bases, leaving 17 bases not matched to a gene. Germline CDR1 is MNHEY and CDR2 is SVGAGI. The CDR3 DNA follows: TGTGCCAGCACCTACCCCCTTGGGGGGGGGATACAGCAGTACTTC. It is translated as CASTYPLGGGIQQYF.